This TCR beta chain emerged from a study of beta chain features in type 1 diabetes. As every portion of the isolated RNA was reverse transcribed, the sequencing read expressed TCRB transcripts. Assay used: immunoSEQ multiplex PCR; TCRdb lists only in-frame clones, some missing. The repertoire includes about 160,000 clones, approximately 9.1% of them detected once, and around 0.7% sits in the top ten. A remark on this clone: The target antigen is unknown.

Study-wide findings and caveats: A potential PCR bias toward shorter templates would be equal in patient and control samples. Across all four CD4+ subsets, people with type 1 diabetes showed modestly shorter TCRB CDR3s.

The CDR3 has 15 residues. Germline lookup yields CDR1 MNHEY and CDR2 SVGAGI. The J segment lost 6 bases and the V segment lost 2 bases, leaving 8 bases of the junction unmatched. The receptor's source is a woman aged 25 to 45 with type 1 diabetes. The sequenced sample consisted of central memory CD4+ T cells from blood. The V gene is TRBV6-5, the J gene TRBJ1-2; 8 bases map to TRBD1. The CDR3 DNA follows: TGTGCCAGCAGTTACCACGACAGGGGTTCTGATGGCTACACCTTC. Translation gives CASSYHDRGSDGYTF.